Shown below are 5 T cell receptor beta chains from a single sample sequenced in a study of blood T cell repertoires in COVID-19 (dated by TCRdb to 2018 to 2020). Libraries were constructed by the immunoSEQ multiplex PCR assay. This immuneACCESS table, as held by TCRdb, lists in-frame sequences with V and J called but not all clones. Of the missing ones, under half trace to an unresolved V gene in checked studies; the others have no known cause. This sample lists 250,000 to 300,000 clones; about 90% were detected once. 10% to 12% of the sample lies in the top ten. Material for sequencing was peripheral blood. The receptors come from a young woman with COVID-19, enrolled during active disease.

The chain joins TRBV27 to TRBJ1-2, with D possibly TRBD1 on 6 matching bases. There are 13 residues in the CDR3. Per the germline V gene, CDR1 is MNHEY and CDR2 is SMNVEV (reference sequence). V was trimmed by 0 bases and J by 7 bases, leaving 9 bases between them. The CDR3 DNA sequence: TGTGCCAGCAGTTTATCATGGGACATTGGCTACACCTTC. This translates into CASSLSWDIGYTF.

This chain joins TRBV27 and TRBJ1-1; no reliable D call. From germline, CDR1 is MNHEY and CDR2 SMNVEV (reference sequence). The CDR3 sequence is 16 residues long. V lost 0 bases and J lost 0, with 11 bases in between. CDR3 sequence (DNA): TGTGCCAGCAGTTTATCGTCAGGTACCCTGAACACTGAAGCTTTCTTT. Encoded protein: CASSLSSGTLNTEAFF.

V and J are TRBV7-9 and TRBJ1-1; D may be TRBD1 (5 bases). The CDR3 has 15 residues. From germline, CDR1 is SEHNR and CDR2 FQNEAQ (reference sequence). V lost 0 bases to trimming and J lost 1 base, with 9 bases between them. Here the CDR3 reads CASSLAMGRNTEAFF. CDR3 nucleotide sequence: TGTGCCAGCAGCTTAGCGATGGGGCGGAACACTGAAGCTTTCTTT.

The chain carries TRBV28 and TRBJ2-7; 8 bases are a match to TRBD1. The V and J ends lost 4 bases and 2 bases, in that order; junction bases with no gene match: 10. Germline V lookup: CDR1 MDHEN, CDR2 SYDVKM. This CDR3 has 16 residues. In DNA form, the CDR3 reads TGTGCCAGCAGTTCGCCCTCGACAGGGGCCCCCTACGAGCAGTACTTC. This encodes CASSSPSTGAPYEQYF. Full variable domain (remainder filled in from reference TRBV28 and TRBJ2-7): DVKVTQSSRYLVKRTGEKVFLECVQDMDHENMFWYRQDPGLGLRLIYFSYDVKMKEKGDIPEGYSVSREKKERFSLILESASTNQTSMYLCASSSPSTGAPYEQYFGPGTRLTVT.

This clone turned up a few times. V and J are TRBV6-6 and TRBJ2-7; D is unclear. Germline V gives CDR1 MNHNY, CDR2 SVGAGI (reference sequence). The CDR3 consists of 12 residues. Between the trimmed V and J ends, which lost 5 bases and 6 bases, there was a span of 11 bases. CDR3 DNA sequence: TGTGCCAGCAGTCTCGAGGTAGGCGAGCAGTACTTC. Its protein is CASSLEVGEQYF.